The next 30 T cell receptor beta chains were all read from a single sample in a study of CD8 T cells in ankylosing spondylitis. MiXCR was run by TCRdb on the 5' RACE reads, yielding one entry per CDR3 protein. This table has about 160,000 distinct CDR3 sequences, 9.8% appearing once. The material sequenced was blood, either unsorted or a sorted T cell fraction (not recorded which). The receptors originated from a female donor with ankylosing spondylitis or in good health (not recorded which).

This clonotype was seen many times. The chain combines TRBV7-2 with TRBJ1-1, with TRBD1 as a possible D gene (6 bases). Germline V gene lookup returns CDR1 SGHTA and CDR2 FQGNSA. The CDR3 runs 12 residues. The V end was cut by 7 bases, the J end by 7 bases, with 13 bases between. For the CDR3, the DNA is TGTGCCAGCACCTTTACAGGGTTTGAAGCTTTCTTT. As protein: CASTFTGFEAFF.

At least ten counts were recorded for this clonotype. The chain employs TRBV12-3 or TRBV12-4 and TRBJ2-7, with unresolved D. The CDR3 has 14 amino acids. Trimming shortened V by 0 bases and J by 0 bases, and 6 bases separated the two germline ends. The CDR3: CASSLAGSSYEQYF. Here the CDR3 DNA reads TGTGCCAGCAGTTTAGCGGGAAGCTCCTACGAGCAGTACTTC.

This clonotype has at least ten counts. The chain joins TRBV12-3 or TRBV12-4 to TRBJ1-1; possible D gene TRBD1, 5 bases. V lost 5 bases and J 5 bases, leaving 15 bases between the germline ends. The CDR3 loop spans 14 amino acids. The CDR3 here is CASSPGEGGTEAFF. The CDR3, as DNA: TGTGCCAGCAGTCCGGGGGAGGGAGGTACTGAAGCTTTCTTT.

This sequence joins TRBV4-3 and TRBJ2-1; perhaps TRBD2 as D (7 bases). Germline loops: CDR1 LGHNA, CDR2 YSLEER. CDR3 size: 15 residues. The germline V and J ends were trimmed by 3 bases and 5 bases, with 14 bases remaining between them. CDR3 in DNA: TGCGCCAGCAGCCAGAGGGGGGGACTTCACAATGAGCAGTTCTTC. This sequence encodes CASSQRGGLHNEQFF.

This clonotype came up many times. The rearrangement joins TRBV20-1 to TRBJ2-1; tentative D call: TRBD2 (6 bases). The CDR3 has 14 amino acids. Germline CDR1 and CDR2: DFQATT and SNEGSKA (reference sequence). V was clipped by 8 bases and J by 0 bases, with 14 bases between them. The CDR3 DNA follows: TGCAGTACTATAGCGGATAGCTCCTACAATGAGCAGTTCTTC. Protein sequence: CSTIADSSYNEQFF.

A few counts support this clonotype. V is TRBV20-1 and J is TRBJ1-1, with D uncertain. V lost 7 bases and J 1 base, leaving 22 bases between the germline ends. Germline V CDR1 and CDR2: DFQATT, SNEGSKA (reference sequence). CDR3 length equals 16 residues. CDR3 sequence: CSVLSPERRTNTEAFF. The CDR3 DNA reads as TGCAGTGTCCTATCTCCGGAGAGGCGAACGAACACTGAAGCTTTCTTT.

The chain recombines TRBV10-3 with TRBJ1-5; 9 nucleotides align to TRBD1. The trim removed 0 bases at V and 7 bases at J, leaving 4 bases unmatched. Germline values: CDR1 ENHRY, CDR2 SYGVKD. The CDR3 is made up of 15 amino acids. The CDR3 protein is CAISESSTGGQPQHF. For the CDR3, the DNA is TGTGCCATCAGTGAGTCCTCGACAGGGGGACAGCCCCAGCATTTT.

This clonotype was counted at least ten times. The J gene is TRBJ2-1, the V gene TRBV15, with 13 bases matching TRBD2. The CDR3 totals 17 residues. Losses at the gene ends were 2 bases for V and 4 bases for J; bases not matched to a gene: 5. CDR1 LNHNV and CDR2 YYDKDF come from the germline V gene (reference sequence). CDR3 loop: CATSRWTSGSSYNEQFF. DNA for the CDR3: TGTGCCACCAGCAGATGGACTAGCGGGAGTTCTTACAATGAGCAGTTCTTC.

The gene calls are TRBV28 and TRBJ2-7, with D uncertain. This CDR3 is built from 14 residues. Germline assignment: CDR1 MDHEN and CDR2 SYDVKM. The V and J ends lost 7 bases and 3 bases respectively, with 16 bases between them. CDR3 in amino acids: CASTPGPLLYEQYF. CDR3 nucleotide sequence: TGTGCCAGCACACCGGGTCCCCTCCTCTACGAGCAGTACTTC.

Ten or more counts support this clonotype. The chain combines TRBV6-5 with TRBJ2-1, with no clear D. The CDR3 covers 13 residues. Germline V gene data show CDR1 as MNHEY and CDR2 as SVGAGI. V was trimmed by 0 bases and J by 6 bases, leaving 6 bases between them. The chain's CDR3 is CASSYSTTNEQFF. In DNA, the CDR3 is TGTGCCAGCAGTTACTCGACGACCAATGAGCAGTTCTTC.

This clonotype was counted many times. J is TRBJ2-2 and V is TRBV9; unclear D gene. This CDR3 spans 13 amino acids. Germline V gene lookup returns CDR1 SGDLS and CDR2 YYNGEE. Trimming left V 4 bases short and J 6 bases short, with 10 bases between. This CDR3 reads CASSLGTPGELFF. As DNA, the CDR3 is TGTGCCAGCAGCCTCGGCACCCCCGGGGAGCTGTTTTTT.

The chain joins TRBV14 to TRBJ2-7; 9 bases align to TRBD2. Germline V lookup: CDR1 SGHDN, CDR2 FVKESK. The CDR3 is 16 residues long. With V trimmed by 0 bases and J by 4 bases, 7 bases remained unmatched. CDR3 bases: TGTGCCAGCAGCCAAGACCCGCTAGCGGGAAGGTACGAGCAGTACTTC. This codes for CASSQDPLAGRYEQYF. The full variable domain, completed using reference TRBV14 and TRBJ2-7, is EAGVTQFPSHSVIEKGQTVTLRCDPISGHDNLYWYRRVMGKEIKFLLHFVKESKQDESGMPNNRFLAERTGGTYSTLKVQPAELEDSGVYFCASSQDPLAGRYEQYFGPGTRLTVT.

Only a few counts were recorded for this clonotype. This rearrangement joins TRBV7-9 to TRBJ2-2; D may be TRBD1 (5 bases). The CDR3 has 15 amino acids. With 0 bases removed from V and 6 bases from J, the gap between germline ends came to 11 bases. CDR1 is SEHNR, CDR2 FQNEAQ, per germline (reference sequence). The CDR3 region has the DNA TGTGCCAGCAGCTTAGCCTCTACAGGCGCCGGGGAGCTGTTTTTT. As protein: CASSLASTGAGELFF.

The V call is TRBV5-1, the J call TRBJ1-1, with 9 bases fitting TRBD1. This CDR3 is 12 amino acids long. Germline CDR1 reads SGHRS; CDR2 reads YFSETQ. J gave up 4 bases and V 7 bases, and 2 bases lay outside the gene matches. This CDR3 is CASATGGTEAFF. The CDR3 nucleotides are TGCGCCAGCGCGACAGGGGGCACTGAAGCTTTCTTT.

The table lists this clonotype with many counts. The chain couples TRBV6-2 or TRBV6-3 to TRBJ2-7; D gene ambiguous. The CDR3 runs 14 residues. The germline CDR1 and CDR2 sequences are MNHEY and SVGEGT. V shed 5 bases and J shed 0 bases, with 11 bases lying between them. The DNA of the CDR3 is TGTGCCAGCAGTCTGGTATTGAGCTCCTACGAGCAGTACTTC. Protein: CASSLVLSSYEQYF.

The genes are TRBV20-1 and TRBJ1-5; D possibly corresponds to TRBD1 (6 bases). Germline V gene lookup returns CDR1 DFQATT and CDR2 SNEGSKA (reference sequence). The CDR3 length is 14 residues. Trimming cost V 0 bases and J 2 bases, with 8 bases left between them. The CDR3 region is CSARDGGGNQPQHF. The CDR3 DNA follows: TGCAGTGCTAGAGATGGGGGCGGCAATCAGCCCCAGCATTTT.

This clonotype was counted a few times. The CDR3 DNA follows: TGCAGTGCTAGATTCAGTTACACTGAAGCTTTCTTT. It yields the protein CSARFSYTEAFF. The rearrangement uses TRBV20-1 and TRBJ1-1; D is undetermined. CDR3 size: 12 residues. V lost 2 bases to trimming and J lost 3 bases, with 7 bases between them. The V gene's germline CDR1 is DFQATT and CDR2 SNEGSKA (reference sequence).

This clonotype occurred a few times. The chain has TRBV6-1 and TRBJ2-3, with 7 bases identical to TRBD1. Germline CDR1 is MNHNS and CDR2 is SASEGT. The CDR3 has 15 amino acids. J was trimmed by 2 bases and V by 6 bases; bases with no gene match: 8. The CDR3 here is CASSRRQGATDTQYF. The CDR3 bases are TGTGCCAGCAGCCGAAGACAGGGCGCCACAGATACGCAGTATTTT.

This clonotype was counted a few times. This sequence joins TRBV5-4 and TRBJ1-6, with D perhaps TRBD1 (5 bases). The V end was cut by 2 bases, the J end by 9 bases, with 6 bases between. The germline gives CDR1 SGHNT, CDR2 YYREEE (reference sequence). The CDR3 length is 12 residues. CDR3 bases: TGTGCCAGCAGCTTTCAGGGTTCACCCCTCCACTTT. It is translated as CASSFQGSPLHF.

The V and J genes are TRBV27 and TRBJ2-1, with 12 positions matching TRBD2. This CDR3 region has 17 residues. V lost 5 bases, J lost 10 bases, and 15 bases stayed unmatched. Germline V gives CDR1 MNHEY, CDR2 SMNVEV (reference sequence). The CDR3 loop is CASSLTSGSMRSWEQFF. DNA for the CDR3: TGTGCCAGCAGTCTGACTAGCGGGAGCATGAGAAGCTGGGAGCAGTTCTTC.

This chain connects TRBV11-2 to TRBJ2-2, with TRBD2 matching 9 bases. This CDR3 is built from 16 residues. Germline loops: CDR1 SGHAT, CDR2 FQNNGV. The ends lost 1 base at V and 3 bases at J; junction bases unmatched: 3. As DNA, the CDR3 is TGTGCCAGCAGCTTAGCCCTAGCGGGATACACCGGGGAGCTGTTTTTT. As protein: CASSLALAGYTGELFF.

The rearrangement links TRBV11-1 to TRBJ2-1; 8 nucleotides align to TRBD1. Trimming took 4 bases from V and 5 from J; bases not matched to a gene: 4. This CDR3 is 14 amino acids long. Germline V gene lookup returns CDR1 SGHAT and CDR2 FQDESV (reference sequence). CDR3: CASSSWTGNNEQFF. DNA for the CDR3: TGTGCCAGCAGCTCCTGGACAGGGAACAATGAGCAGTTCTTC.

The rearrangement links TRBV7-9 to TRBJ2-1; the D gene is possibly TRBD2 (5 bases). Trimming cost V 5 bases and J 9 bases, with 11 bases left between them. The CDR3 contains 12 residues. CDR1 is SEHNR, CDR2 FQNEAQ, per germline (reference sequence). The CDR3 DNA reads as TGTGCCAGCAGCCGCGGGTTATCTGAGCAGTTCTTC. Amino acid sequence: CASSRGLSEQFF.

This clonotype was counted many times. The chain carries TRBV7-9 and TRBJ2-3; D might be TRBD2 (6 bases). CDR3 size: 14 residues. Per germline, CDR1 SEHNR and CDR2 FQNEAQ (reference sequence). Trimming stripped 5 bases from V and 7 bases from J, with 16 bases between. As DNA, the CDR3 is TGTGCCAGCAGCCTCTCATGGGACTTAAATACGCAGTATTTT. It codes for CASSLSWDLNTQYF.

This clonotype occurred a few times. This rearrangement joins TRBV7-8 to TRBJ2-7; a possible D gene is TRBD2 (7 bases). V was pared by 1 base and J by 0 bases, with 16 bases between. Germline lookup yields CDR1 SGHVS and CDR2 FQNEAQ. The CDR3 consists of 17 residues. CDR3 sequence: CASSLEGEGQISYEQYF. CDR3 nucleotides: TGTGCCAGCAGCTTAGAGGGGGAGGGGCAAATCTCCTACGAGCAGTACTTC.

This clonotype came up many times. The rearrangement links TRBV12-3 or TRBV12-4 to TRBJ2-1; D unresolved. The CDR3 is made up of 15 amino acids. V dropped 7 bases and J dropped 4 bases, with 17 bases sitting between them. The CDR3 protein is CASTLLGYDYNEQFF. CDR3 sequence (DNA): TGTGCCAGCACTCTCCTAGGGTACGATTACAATGAGCAGTTCTTC.

This clonotype was picked up many times. The CDR3 nucleotides read TGCGCCAGCAGCTTTTTTGGGGATGAGCAGTTCTTC. Translation gives CASSFFGDEQFF. The genes are TRBV5-1 and TRBJ2-1; unclear D gene. Between the trimmed V and J ends, which lost 2 bases and 8 bases, there was a span of 8 bases. Germline CDR1 and CDR2: SGHRS and YFSETQ. This CDR3 region has 12 residues.

This clonotype was recorded at least ten times. The chain carries TRBV29-1 and TRBJ2-1; 7 bases line up with TRBD1. V lost 7 bases and J lost 0; bases outside the gene matches: 12. The CDR3 totals 16 residues. The germline V gene has CDR1 SQVTM and CDR2 ANQGSEA. The CDR3 DNA sequence: TGCAGCGCCGAAGGGGGCGGCGGTAGCTCCTACAATGAGCAGTTCTTC. Translation: CSAEGGGGSSYNEQFF.

J is TRBJ2-3 and V is TRBV20-1, with D hard to call. CDR1 and CDR2 (germline): DFQATT, SNEGSKA (reference sequence). Trimming took off 8 bases at V and 0 bases at J, with 12 bases between the two ends. CDR3 length: 13 residues. The CDR3: CSLYLISTDTQYF. CDR3 DNA sequence: TGCAGTCTATACCTAATCAGCACAGATACGCAGTATTTT.

This clonotype was seen more than once but under ten times. The gene calls are TRBV15 and TRBJ2-1, with 9 bases lining up with TRBD2. The CDR3 has 17 residues. Germline V gene sequence: CDR1 LNHNV, CDR2 YYDKDF (reference sequence). The junction had 7 bases not matched to a gene; V was cut back by 0 bases and J by 4 bases. The CDR3 DNA is TGTGCCACCAGCAGAGACTTGGCGGGAGGGCTTTACAATGAGCAGTTCTTC. This sequence encodes CATSRDLAGGLYNEQFF.